A selection of T cell receptor beta chains follows, all from one sample in a study of molecular identifiers for immune sequencing clone quantification. TCRdb itself ran the PCR reads through MiXCR, one entry per CDR3 protein. The sample holds approximately 630,000 distinct CDR3 sequences; roughly 23% are singletons and the top ten take about 0.84%. Input material: naive CD8+ T cells from blood, with Jurkat cell RNA spiked in. These receptors came from a human donor in good health. Some libraries in this study had Jurkat cell RNA spiked in. The CDR3 runs from the conserved cysteine through the conserved F or W. Fields, in order: clone size, J gene, V gene, D gene, CDR3 DNA, CDR3 protein. The D gene is left open where the match is weak. Only part of the rows carry a size: once, few, many, or a class if the clone is expanded.

>NA|TRBJ1-2|TRBV10-3|NA
TGTGCCATCAGTGAGGGGGGGCAGGGCTATGGCCACACCTTC
CAISEGGQGYGHTF
>many|TRBJ2-3|TRBV20-1|TRBD1
TGCAGTGCTAGAGCTCCCGGGACAGGCACAGATACGCAGTATTTT
CSARAPGTGTDTQYF
>many|TRBJ2-1|TRBV28|NA
TGTGCCAGCAGTTCGGCGGGACTTTCCTACAATGAGCAGTTCTTC
CASSSAGLSYNEQFF
>many|TRBJ2-1|TRBV4-1|NA
TGCGCCAGCGCCGGAGTTATTCATGAGCAGTTCTTC
CASAGVIHEQFF
>many|TRBJ1-4|TRBV19|NA
TGTGCCAGTAGTACGGACAGCCGAAATGAAAAACTGTTTTTT
CASSTDSRNEKLFF
>many|TRBJ2-3|TRBV9|NA
TGTGCCAGCGAGGGACCCACCTCCGGTACGCAGTATTTT
CASEGPTSGTQYF
>few|TRBJ1-5|TRBV4-3|NA
TGCGCCAGCAGCCCGTCCGTGGGGGGGCAGCCCCAGCATTTT
CASSPSVGGQPQHF
>NA|TRBJ2-7|TRBV6-2/TRBV6-3|TRBD2
TGTGCCAGCAACGACCGGGACTACCCCTACGAGCAGTACTTC
CASNDRDYPYEQYF
>few|TRBJ2-1|TRBV5-6|NA
TGTGCCAGCAGCTATGGTAGGGAGGCGTTCTCCTACAATGAGCAGTTCTTC
CASSYGREAFSYNEQFF
>many|TRBJ1-5|TRBV6-2/TRBV6-3|NA
TGTGCCAGCAGTTTGGACAGAGACGATCAGCCCCAGCATTTT
CASSLDRDDQPQHF
>many|TRBJ2-7|TRBV7-9|TRBD1
TGTGCCACCACCAACCGGACAGGGGAAAACTACGAGCAGTACTTC
CATTNRTGENYEQYF
>many|TRBJ2-5|TRBV5-6|NA
TGTGCCAGCAGCTTAGTCCCTGGGGGCCAAGAGACCCAGTACTTC
CASSLVPGGQETQYF
>few|TRBJ1-2|TRBV9|NA
TGTGCCAGCAGCGGAGGTGGTCCTTATGGCTACACCTTC
CASSGGGPYGYTF
>few|TRBJ2-3|TRBV9|TRBD1
TGTGCCAGCAGCGTAGTACAGGGGGCCGCAGATACGCAGTATTTT
CASSVVQGAADTQYF
>NA|TRBJ2-5|TRBV4-3|NA
TGCGCCAGCAGCCAAGATCTTATGGGGGAAGAGACCCAGTACTTC
CASSQDLMGEETQYF
>many|TRBJ1-1|TRBV27|NA
TGTGCCAGCAGCTTGGACGGCAACACTGAAGCTTTCTTT
CASSLDGNTEAFF
>NA|TRBJ1-5|TRBV6-1|NA
TGTGCCAGCAGTGAAATTGGGGGCAGGAGCAATCAGCCCCAGCATTTT
CASSEIGGRSNQPQHF
>few|TRBJ2-5|TRBV7-4|NA
TGTGCCAGCAGCTTAAATACACTAGCTGGTGGAGAGACCCAGTACTTC
CASSLNTLAGGETQYF
>few|TRBJ1-5|TRBV30|TRBD1
TGTGCCGTGGACAGGGGCAATCAGCCCCAGCATTTT
CAVDRGNQPQHF
>many|TRBJ1-5|TRBV7-8|NA
TGTGCCAGCAGCTTATACGTCAATCAGCCCCAGCATTTT
CASSLYVNQPQHF
>NA|TRBJ1-5|TRBV27|NA
TGTGCCAGCAGTTCGAGAATTAGCGTCGGTCAGCCCCAGCATTTT
CASSSRISVGQPQHF
>NA|TRBJ1-5|TRBV2|NA
TGTGCCAGCAGTCTGACAGTGGAAGTAGGAAATCGGCCCCAGCATTTT
CASSLTVEVGNRPQHF
>many|TRBJ2-3|TRBV9|NA
TGTGCCAGCAGCGTAGTCGACCAGAGCACAGATACGCAGTATTTT
CASSVVDQSTDTQYF
>few|TRBJ2-7|TRBV20-1|NA
TGCAGTGCAAGAAATGGGCCGCCAAAATCCTACGAGCAGTACTTC
CSARNGPPKSYEQYF
>many|TRBJ2-7|TRBV7-9|NA
TGTGCCAGCAGGCCCTGGGATTCCTACGAGCAGTACTTC
CASRPWDSYEQYF
>many|TRBJ2-3|TRBV7-9|TRBD1
TGTGCCAGCAGCTCAATAGACCGGGACAGGTACACAGATACGCAGTATTTT
CASSSIDRDRYTDTQYF
>few|TRBJ2-7|TRBV6-2/TRBV6-3|NA
TGTGCCAGCAGTTCCTCGCCGGGCTCCTACGAGCAGTACTTC
CASSSSPGSYEQYF
>NA|TRBJ1-1|TRBV18|NA
TGTGCCAGCTCACCACCCCACAGGGCGCTGAAAGCTTTCTTT
CASSPPHRALKAFF
>NA|TRBJ1-1|TRBV7-9|NA
TGTGCCAGCAGCCCCTCTTGGAACACTGAAGCTTTCTTT
CASSPSWNTEAFF
>many|TRBJ1-1|TRBV6-1|NA
TGTGCCAGCAGTGAAGTAGACCTGGGAAACACTGAAGCTTTCTTT
CASSEVDLGNTEAFF
>NA|TRBJ2-1|TRBV2|NA
TGTGCCAGCATCTTGGGGCATACAATGAGGCAGTTCTTC
CASILGHTMRQFF
>many|TRBJ1-5|TRBV5-5|TRBD1
TGTGCCAGCAGCCCCTCCGGGACAGGGGGCGGCAATCAGCCCCAGCATTTT
CASSPSGTGGGNQPQHF
>once|TRBJ2-1|TRBV6-1|NA
TGTGCCAGCAGTGGTTACGGAGACTACAATGGGCAGTTCTTC
CASSGYGDYNGQFF
>many|TRBJ1-5|TRBV19|NA
TGTGCCAGTAGTATAACCGGGGGCGTAATATATCAGCCCCAGCATTTT
CASSITGGVIYQPQHF
>NA|TRBJ2-1|TRBV19|TRBD2
TGTGCCAGTAGTGGGACTAGCGGGTATTACAATGAGCAGTTCTTC
CASSGTSGYYNEQFF
>NA|TRBJ2-6|TRBV24-1|NA
TGTGGCACCAGTGCAGGGGCTGGGGCCAACGTCCTGACTTTC
CGTSAGAGANVLTF
>few|TRBJ1-5|TRBV15|NA
TGTGCCACCAGCAGAGATGGGGAGGGGAATCAGCCCCGGCATTTT
CATSRDGEGNQPRHF
>many|TRBJ2-3|TRBV6-2/TRBV6-3|TRBD2
TGTGCCAGCACCACAAGGACTAGCGGGACTCGCACAGATACGCAGTATTTT
CASTTRTSGTRTDTQYF
>NA|TRBJ1-1|TRBV29-1|NA
TGCAGCGCCGGTGCGGGAACTGAAGCTTCCTTT
CSAGAGTEASF
>NA|TRBJ2-2|TRBV9|NA
TGTGCCAGCAGCCCCCTCGGGGGCTGGAGCGGGGAGCTGTTTTTT
CASSPLGGWSGELFF
>few|TRBJ2-1|TRBV12-5|NA
TGTGCTAGTGGTTTCGACTTCGCGGGCGGCCCCTACAATGAGCAGTTCTTC
CASGFDFAGGPYNEQFF
>NA|TRBJ2-2|TRBV25-1|NA
TGTGCCAGCAGTCAACGTTCAGATTACACCGGGGAGCTGTTTTTT
CASSQRSDYTGELFF
>many|TRBJ2-4|TRBV11-2|TRBD2
TGTGCCAGCAGCTTAGATGCGGGGGAGAGAATTCAGTACTTC
CASSLDAGERIQYF
>NA|TRBJ1-3|TRBV4-1|NA
TGCGCCAGCAGCCAAGATGTAACAGGGCGCTCTGGAAACACCATATATTTT
CASSQDVTGRSGNTIYF
>NA|TRBJ2-7|TRBV11-2|NA
TGTGCCAGCAGCTCGGTACCCGAGCAGTACTTC
CASSSVPEQYF
>few|TRBJ2-5|TRBV12-3/TRBV12-4|NA
TGTGCCAGCAGTTTGGGGGACGGTCGGCTCAAGGAAGAGACCCAGTACTTC
CASSLGDGRLKEETQYF
>many|TRBJ2-3|TRBV7-2|NA
TGTGCCAGCAGCTTAGCATCGGGGTTTCGAGATACGCAGTATTTT
CASSLASGFRDTQYF
>NA|TRBJ2-7|TRBV4-1|NA
TGCGCCAGCAGCCAAGTAGGGGACGCCTACGAGCAGTACTTC
CASSQVGDAYEQYF
>once|TRBJ1-1|TRBV15|NA
TGTGCCACCAGCAAGGACTGGGGGTCGGGCACTGAAGCTTTCTTT
CATSKDWGSGTEAFF
>many|TRBJ1-5|TRBV6-6|NA
TGTGCCAGCAGTTACGAACAGGCCAATCAGCCCCAGCATTTT
CASSYEQANQPQHF
>NA|TRBJ2-5|TRBV20-1|NA
TGCAGTGCTGCCGACACCGGACTTCGCCAAGAGACCCAGTACTTC
CSAADTGLRQETQYF
>few|TRBJ2-2|TRBV7-9|NA
TGTGCCAGCAGCTTAGAACCTGGGACGGAGAACACCGGGGAGCTGTTTTTT
CASSLEPGTENTGELFF
>few|TRBJ2-7|TRBV7-9|NA
TGTGCCAGCAGCCAAGAAGCGCAGTACGAGCAGTACTTC
CASSQEAQYEQYF
>few|TRBJ2-3|TRBV4-1|TRBD2
TGCGCCAGCAGCCCTCGCGCCGCGGGAGGCGGTACGCAGTATTTT
CASSPRAAGGGTQYF
>many|TRBJ2-3|TRBV6-2/TRBV6-3|TRBD2
TGTGCCAGCAGTATGGCTAGCGGGGGCACAGATACGCAGTATTTT
CASSMASGGTDTQYF